This T cell receptor beta chain was identified during a study of response to subunit inactivated influenza vaccine. Study findings and constraints: Each seasonal influenza vaccination recruits few new T cells, the authors suggested.

Looked up from germline, CDR1 is LGHNA and CDR2 is YNFKEQ. The junction had 7 bases not matched to a gene; V was cut back by 4 bases and J by 2 bases. This CDR3 is built from 15 residues. A word on this clonotype: Its matching antigen is unknown.

TCRdb fed the RT-PCR reads into MiXCR, producing one record per CDR3 protein. The table records roughly 670,000 distinct CDR3 sequences, 13% to 15% of them present only once. The source of this sequence is a man in his fifties or sixties who received an inactivated influenza vaccine. The source was PBMCs from blood, collected less than 15 days before vaccination. The V and J genes are TRBV4-2 and TRBJ2-7; TRBD1 matches at 8 bases. The CDR3 spells CASSLDPTGAYEQYF. In DNA, the CDR3 is TGTGCCAGCAGCCTAGACCCGACAGGGGCCTACGAGCAGTACTTC.